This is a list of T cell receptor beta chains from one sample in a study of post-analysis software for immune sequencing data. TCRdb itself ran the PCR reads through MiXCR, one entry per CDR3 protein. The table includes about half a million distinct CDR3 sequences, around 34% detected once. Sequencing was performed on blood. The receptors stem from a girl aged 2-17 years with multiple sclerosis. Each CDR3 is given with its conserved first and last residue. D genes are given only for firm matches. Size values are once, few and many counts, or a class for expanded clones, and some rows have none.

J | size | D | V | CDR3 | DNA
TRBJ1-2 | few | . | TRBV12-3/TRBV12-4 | CASSQRIFYGYTF | TGTGCCAGCAGTCAACGGATTTTTTATGGCTACACCTTC
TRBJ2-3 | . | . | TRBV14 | CASSQDKTSTDTQYF | TGTGCCAGCAGCCAAGATAAGACTAGCACAGATACGCAGTATTTT
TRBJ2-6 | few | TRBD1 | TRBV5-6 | CASSRTGVGANVLTF | TGTGCCAGCAGCCGCACAGGGGTGGGGGCCAACGTCCTGACTTTC
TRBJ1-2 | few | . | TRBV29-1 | CSVETAVLYGYTF | TGCAGCGTTGAAACAGCAGTACTTTATGGCTACACCTTC
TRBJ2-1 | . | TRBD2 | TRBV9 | CASSVDSGGGEQFF | TGTGCCAGCAGCGTAGACAGCGGGGGAGGTGAGCAGTTCTTC
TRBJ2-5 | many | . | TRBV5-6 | CASSFRLEETQYF | TGTGCCAGCAGCTTCCGCCTAGAAGAGACCCAGTACTTC
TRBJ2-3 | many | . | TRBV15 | CATSRGILQGTNTQYF | TGTGCCACCAGCAGAGGGATCCTTCAGGGTACGAATACGCAGTATTTT
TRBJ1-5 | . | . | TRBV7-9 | CASSLFPGNRNQPQHF | TGTGCCAGCAGCTTATTCCCAGGGAATCGAAATCAGCCCCAGCATTTT
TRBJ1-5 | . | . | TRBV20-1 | CSARNNRENQPQHF | TGCAGTGCTAGAAATAACAGGGAGAATCAGCCCCAGCATTTT
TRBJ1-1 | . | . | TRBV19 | CASSIYGLEAFF | TGTGCCAGTAGTATTTACGGGCTTGAAGCTTTCTTT
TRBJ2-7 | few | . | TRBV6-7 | CASGGEQYF | TGTGCCAGCGGGGGGGAGCAGTACTTC
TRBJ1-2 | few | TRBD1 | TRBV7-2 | CASSARQGPGYTF | TGTGCCAGCAGCGCCCGACAGGGCCCTGGCTACACCTTC
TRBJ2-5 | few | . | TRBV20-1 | CSARDTTGTSEETQYF | TGCAGTGCTAGAGATACGACCGGGACATCCGAAGAGACCCAGTACTTC
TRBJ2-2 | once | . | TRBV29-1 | CSVVTGNTGELFF | TGCAGCGTAGTAACAGGGAACACCGGGGAGCTGTTTTTT
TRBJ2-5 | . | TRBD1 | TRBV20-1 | CSARVRDRGVQTQYF | TGCAGTGCTAGAGTACGGGACAGGGGCGTTCAGACCCAGTACTTC
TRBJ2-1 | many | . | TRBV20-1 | CSAPAVTLNVWEQFF | TGCAGTGCCCCAGCTGTCACCTTAAATGTATGGGAGCAGTTCTTC